This entry features one TCR beta chain sequence. Its antigen is not known. This specimen comes from a study of OX40 agonist ivuxolimab in advanced cancers. Across the whole study: Patients were given ivuxolimab, an antibody that agonizes OX40 (CD134). Study-wide results and limits: Dose levels from 0.1 to 3.0 mg/kg saw CD4+ and CD8+ blood T cells expand clonally by week 6. Individuals who were partial responders at 0.1-3.0 mg/kg had clonal expansion that ranked among the lowest.

Method: immunoSEQ multiplex PCR; TCRdb's copy keeps in-frame clones and lacks some. Altogether 50,000 or so clones are present, more than 70% being singletons, with the ten largest covering about 6%. The germline V gene has CDR1 MNHEY and CDR2 SMNVEV (reference sequence). The CDR3 consists of 12 residues. The V gene end was trimmed by 10 bases and the J gene end by 3 bases; junction bases not matched to a gene: 4. Sample: CD4+ or CD8+ T cells sorted from blood, taken in a trial of the OX40 agonist ivuxolimab. The origin of this receptor is an adult with an advanced solid tumor such as melanoma, head and neck, liver or kidney cancer. The V gene is TRBV27, the J gene TRBJ2-7; 9 bases align to TRBD1. The CDR3 is CATWDRVYEQYF. CDR3 sequence (DNA): TGTGCCACATGGGACAGGGTCTACGAGCAGTACTTC.